These 17 T cell receptor beta chains originate from one sample sequenced in a study of CD8+ T cells in alopecia areata (dated by TCRdb to 2016 to 2018). Receptors were amplified or captured by the immunoSEQ multiplex PCR assay. RNA was extracted from all samples and reverse transcribed into cDNA as template for TCR sequencing. TCRdb retrieved this table from immuneACCESS and kept in-frame rearrangements only. Not all clones are present; in checked studies, unresolved V genes account for under half, and no reason is known for the remainder. The sample table lists about 20,000 clones, around 62% of them with a count of one. The ten biggest clones cover 4.5% of the sample. For roughly five biomarker-study patients, CD4+ cells were further sorted into CD25+CD127- cells. The specimen sequenced was CD4+ Tregs sorted from blood. Receptor source: a human donor with alopecia areata.

This clone has more than one count but fewer than ten. This CDR3 reads CASSHPGRQPQHF. The DNA for the CDR3 is TGTGCCAGCAGCCACCCGGGAAGGCAGCCCCAGCATTTT. The chain links TRBV4-2 to TRBJ1-5, with D hard to call. This CDR3 comprises 13 residues. Germline CDR1 LGHNA, CDR2 YNFKEQ. The V and J ends lost 3 bases and 7 bases respectively, with 10 bases between them.

There are a few counts of this clone. The J gene is TRBJ2-7, the V gene TRBV7-8; D is unclear. Looked up from germline, CDR1 is SGHVS and CDR2 is FQNEAQ. V was clipped by 1 base and J by 3 bases, with 10 bases between them. The CDR3 has 14 residues. In DNA form, the CDR3 reads TGTGCCAGCAGCTTAGTGGGGTCCATCTACGAGCAGTACTTC. Its protein product is CASSLVGSIYEQYF.

This clone was counted a few times. The chain is built from TRBV7-2 and TRBJ2-7; D remains unclear. Germline V gives CDR1 SGHTA, CDR2 FQGNSA. V dropped 0 bases and J dropped 6 bases, with 9 bases sitting between them. This CDR3 comprises 13 residues. CDR3 region: CASSLAEFGEQYF. The CDR3, as DNA: TGTGCCAGCAGCTTAGCTGAGTTTGGCGAGCAGTACTTC.

The rearrangement joins TRBV5-1 to TRBJ1-1; D not resolved. The ends were cut back, 0 bases at V and 7 bases at J, with 13 bases in the middle. CDR1 and CDR2 (germline): SGHRS, YFSETQ. The CDR3 contains 14 residues. CDR3 sequence reads: CASSLGTLGVEAFF. The CDR3 coding sequence is TGCGCCAGCAGCTTGGGGACCTTAGGCGTTGAAGCTTTCTTT.

The rearrangement uses TRBV4-2 and TRBJ1-2, with a possible D match to TRBD1 (6 bases). Germline CDR1 is LGHNA and CDR2 is YNFKEQ. Trimming stripped 1 base from V and 5 bases from J, with 17 bases between. The CDR3 has 16 residues. CDR3 sequence reads: CASSQGGAGALYGYTF. Here the CDR3 DNA reads TGTGCCAGCAGCCAAGGGGGGGCAGGGGCGTTATATGGCTACACCTTC.

The V and J genes are TRBV19 and TRBJ2-4; 10 bases align to TRBD1. The ends lost 8 bases at V and 6 bases at J; junction bases unmatched: 4. CDR3 size: 13 residues. CDR1 and CDR2 (germline): LNHDA, SQIVND (reference sequence). In nucleotides, the CDR3 is TGTGCCAGTCGAGGGACAGGGGTAAACATTCAGTACTTC. Residues: CASRGTGVNIQYF. Using reference TRBV19 and TRBJ2-4 for the parts outside the CDR3, the full variable domain is DGGITQSPKYLFRKEGQNVTLSCEQNLNHDAMYWYRQDPGQGLRLIYYSQIVNDFQKGDIAEGYSVSREKKESFPLTVTSAQKNPTAFYLCASRGTGVNIQYFGAGTRLSVL.

The rearrangement uses TRBV14 and TRBJ2-3; no reliable D call. Germline V gene data show CDR1 as SGHDN and CDR2 as FVKESK. Trimming pared 5 bases from V and 2 bases from J, leaving 14 bases between. CDR3 length: 15 amino acids. The DNA for the CDR3 is TGTGCCAGCAGCACGTCGTGGCGGCTCACAGATACGCAGTATTTT. Translated, it gives CASSTSWRLTDTQYF. The variable domain in full, with the rest retrieved from reference TRBV14 and TRBJ2-3, is EAGVTQFPSHSVIEKGQTVTLRCDPISGHDNLYWYRRVMGKEIKFLLHFVKESKQDESGMPNNRFLAERTGGTYSTLKVQPAELEDSGVYFCASSTSWRLTDTQYFGPGTRLTVL.

The chain uses TRBV28 and TRBJ2-7; 13 bases are a match to TRBD2. The V gene's germline CDR1 is MDHEN and CDR2 SYDVKM. V lost 5 bases and J lost 1; bases outside the gene matches: 5. This CDR3 is 16 amino acids long. The CDR3 is CASSETSGRISYEQYF. CDR3 nucleotide sequence: TGTGCCAGCAGTGAGACTAGCGGGAGGATATCCTACGAGCAGTACTTC.

The rearrangement uses TRBV29-1 and TRBJ2-5; a possible D gene is TRBD1 (5 bases). CDR1 is SQVTM and CDR2 is ANQGSEA in the germline V gene. CDR3 size: 12 residues. Trimming stripped 7 bases from V and 3 bases from J, with 12 bases between. The CDR3 DNA reads TGCAGCGCTGACAGACGAGAAGAGACCCAGTACTTC. Its protein is CSADRREETQYF.

This chain uses TRBV9 with TRBJ1-2; 7 bases are a match to TRBD1. The junction had 14 bases not matched to a gene; V was cut back by 4 bases and J by 8 bases. Germline loops: CDR1 SGDLS, CDR2 YYNGEE. The CDR3 has 15 residues. DNA for the CDR3: TGTGCCAGCAGCCCCCGGGACAGACCATATGAAGGCTACACCTTC. Translating gives CASSPRDRPYEGYTF.

This clone occurred a few times. The rearrangement joins TRBV7-2 to TRBJ2-7, with D unresolved. This CDR3 is 14 amino acids long. V shed 1 base and J shed 2 bases, with 9 bases lying between them. Germline CDR1 SGHTA, CDR2 FQGNSA. DNA of the CDR3: TGTGCCAGCAGCTTAGGCTACCGTACCTACGAGCAGTACTTC. Protein product: CASSLGYRTYEQYF.

The rearrangement uses TRBV6-1 and TRBJ2-7; D is ambiguous. The V end was cut by 8 bases, the J end by 6 bases, with 23 bases between. Germline loops: CDR1 MNHNS, CDR2 SASEGT. The CDR3 spans 15 residues. CDR3 in DNA: TGTGCCAGCTCCGAAGGTAGGGCCCCAAGGGCCGAGCAGTACTTC. This sequence encodes CASSEGRAPRAEQYF.

This rearrangement joins TRBV5-1 to TRBJ2-1; the match to TRBD2 covers 12 bases. Germline CDR1 and CDR2: SGHRS and YFSETQ. The trim removed 3 bases at V and 4 bases at J, leaving 5 bases unmatched. CDR3 length: 16 amino acids. The CDR3 protein is CASSSLTSGRYNEQFF. DNA of the CDR3: TGCGCCAGCAGCTCCTTGACTAGCGGGAGATACAATGAGCAGTTCTTC. The whole variable domain, remainder taken from reference TRBV5-1 and TRBJ2-1, is KAGVTQTPRYLIKTRGQQVTLSCSPISGHRSVSWYQQTPGQGLQFLFEYFSETQRNKGNFPGRFSGRQFSNSRSEMNVSTLELGDSALYLCASSSLTSGRYNEQFFGPGTRLTVL.

This clone was seen a handful of times. The chain has TRBV4-1 and TRBJ1-5; D is ambiguous. Germline lookup yields CDR1 MGHRA and CDR2 YSYEKL. The CDR3 length is 13 residues. V gave up 4 bases and J gave up 5 bases, with 9 bases separating them. CDR3 bases: TGCGCCAGCAGCCGAACTCTCTATCAGCCCCAGCATTTT. Translation: CASSRTLYQPQHF.

The V call is TRBV10-3, the J call TRBJ2-5; 11 bases are a match to TRBD1. Germline CDR1 is ENHRY and CDR2 is SYGVKD. V dropped 10 bases and J dropped 7; count of bases not matched to a gene: 8. The CDR3 spans 13 residues. The CDR3 sequence: CASMGQGERTQYF. The CDR3 DNA follows: TGTGCCAGCATGGGACAGGGGGAAAGGACCCAGTACTTC.

V is TRBV25-1 and J is TRBJ1-6, with D tentatively TRBD1 (5 bases). Germline CDR1 MGHDK, CDR2 SYGVNS. There are 14 residues in the CDR3. Trimming shortened V by 8 bases and J by 6 bases, and 14 bases separated the two germline ends. CDR3 DNA: TGTGCCAGCTGGGGGGGTCTGCCTAATTCACCCCTCCACTTT. Translation: CASWGGLPNSPLHF.

This clone was observed a handful of times. The chain couples TRBV7-4 to TRBJ1-4, with a possible D match to TRBD1 (5 bases). The germline V and J ends were trimmed by 4 bases and 8 bases, with 17 bases remaining between them. The V gene's germline CDR1 is SGHVT and CDR2 SQSDAQ. The CDR3 is 15 residues long. CDR3: CASSSTRELNEKLFF. The CDR3 nucleotides are TGTGCCAGCAGCTCAACCAGGGAGTTAAACGAAAAACTGTTTTTT.